This record concerns one T cell receptor beta chain sequence. There is no known antigen for this receptor. Base qualities are not provided; no much larger clone lies one nucleotide away. V is cut back by 6 bases and J by 7 bases, with 10 bases in the junction unmatched. CDR1 LNHDA and CDR2 SQIVND are derived from the germline V gene (reference sequence). The CDR3 sequence holds 14 residues, the cysteine and phenylalanine included. Solely the CDR3 DNA is kept, with 42 bases framed from the first base. Donors were healthy HIV-negative adults with no recently reported acute infections or vaccinations. Every donor was a Caucasian adult living in Nashville, Tennessee, USA. CD4+ T cells were enriched by magnetic negative selection; naive cells were then positively selected on CD45RA, and the negative fraction formed the memory subset. After blood collection by leukapheresis, PBMCs were isolated using Ficoll-Histopaque density gradient centrifugation and then cryopreserved in the vapor phase of liquid nitrogen. Analytical flow cytometry was used to check the purity and quantity of each magnetically sorted T cell population. From each sorted fraction, genomic DNA was isolated and quantified by UV absorbance on a Nanodrop 2000c.

Using the deep immunoSEQ assay, multiplex PCR amplified TCR CDR3 regions from genomic DNA. Extracted genomic DNA from each cell subset was spread evenly across all wells of several immunoSEQ 96-well plates, with each plate serving as a replicate. Each replicate PCR for sorted subsets received roughly 0.2 ug genomic DNA, equal to roughly 30,000 T cell genomes. The purified libraries were quantified using a Qubit 3.0 fluorometer, sized with a Bioanalyzer 2100, and then quantified again using the KAPA Library Quantification kit. Every immunoSEQ 96-well plate was sequenced on a separate single-read 150-cycle Illumina NextSeq 550 flow cell. On the study's bioinformatics: Because the immunoSEQ output held only junctional sequences and lacked quality scores, the filtering could not match the filtering applied to full-length reads. Sequences were annotated with PyIR, a Python wrapper for IgBLAST v1.9, and V/J genes and CDR3 were assigned using IMGT germline references. Reads were removed for weak V/J assignments (E-value above 1e-6), missing CDR3, stop codons, out-of-frame junctions, or ambiguous translated residues. V3J clonotypes were defined as sequences sharing an identical inferred V gene, J gene, and CDR3 amino acid sequence. Percentage overlap between repertoires was computed as shared unique clonotypes divided by the size of the smaller repertoire. Three approaches were used to assess repertoire richness: RTK rarefaction, the Chao1 estimator, and Recon v2.1 estimates of unobserved clonotypes. For all TCRbeta clonotypes obtained by the gDNA method from four donors, generation probabilities were computed with OLGA. TCRdb's version of the immuneACCESS table is confined to in-frame rearrangements and falls short of the full clone set. An unresolved V gene accounts for under half of the shortfall where checked; the remainder is of unknown origin. V and J calls plus clone size are reproduced from that table; the DNA served to infer D and trimming. The sample table lists roughly 2.2 million clones, 85% to 95% of them with a count of one. The biggest ten clones account for approximately 0.39% of the sample.

This entry comes from a study of shared clonotypes between healthy human individuals (TCRdb year 2020). About the full investigation: A few men and a couple of women, aged 18 to 49 years, made up the cohort. Leukapheresis yielded between about 0.94 and 8.9 billion PBMCs per donor. To increase sequencing depth and limit assay-specific biases, TCR repertoire library preparation and sequencing were carried out by different laboratories using diverse techniques. To estimate repertoire size and how much clonotypes are shared between individuals, the study performed deep sequencing of blood TCR repertoires from a handful of healthy adults. For each donor, CD4 naive and CD4 memory were each given three plates, CD8 naive was given two plates, and CD8 memory was given one plate.

Overall study results and their limits: Sampling was limited to blood, and TCR repertoires in tissue likely differ from TCR repertoires in blood. The small number of donors limited the genetic and exposure-history diversity represented. Based on pairwise subsampling, the degree of clonotype sharing among donors was expected to be affected by sequencing depth. Approximately 5% of naive CD4, roughly 3.5% of naive CD8, roughly 2.5% of memory CD4, and over 0.35% of memory CD8 clonotypes were shared across several donors. Clonotypes shared by all four sorted-subset donors showed higher generation probabilities than non-shared clonotypes. Naive subsets generally had larger estimated clonotype richness than memory subsets did. Even with the large sequencing depth, rarefaction of the sorted-subset datasets indicated that sequencing was incomplete.

Recombination connected TRBV19 to TRBJ1-1, with 8 junctional bases fitting TRBD1. Material: naive CD4+ T cells from PBMCs. The label giving this sample's cell subset or site can be read as: CD45RA+ positively selected. The sequence derives from a man aged 18 to 29 in good health. Some clones in this sample may be carry-over from other donors' samples. CDR3 loop: CASRTGDGFDEAFF. The nucleotide sequence reads as follows: TGTGCCAGTAGGACAGGGGACGGCTTCGATGAAGCTTTCTTT.